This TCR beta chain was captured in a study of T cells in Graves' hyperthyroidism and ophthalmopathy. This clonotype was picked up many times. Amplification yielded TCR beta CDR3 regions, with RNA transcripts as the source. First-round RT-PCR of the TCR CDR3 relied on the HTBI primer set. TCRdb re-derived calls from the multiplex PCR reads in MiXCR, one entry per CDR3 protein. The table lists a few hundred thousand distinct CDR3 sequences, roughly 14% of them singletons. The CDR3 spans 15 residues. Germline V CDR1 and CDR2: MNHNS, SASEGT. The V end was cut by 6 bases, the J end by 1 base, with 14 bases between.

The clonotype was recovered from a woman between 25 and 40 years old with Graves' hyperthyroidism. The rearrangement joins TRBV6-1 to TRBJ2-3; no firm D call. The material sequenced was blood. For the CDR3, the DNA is TGTGCCAGCAGACAAAGGACGGACCGCACAGATACGCAGTATTTT. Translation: CASRQRTDRTDTQYF.